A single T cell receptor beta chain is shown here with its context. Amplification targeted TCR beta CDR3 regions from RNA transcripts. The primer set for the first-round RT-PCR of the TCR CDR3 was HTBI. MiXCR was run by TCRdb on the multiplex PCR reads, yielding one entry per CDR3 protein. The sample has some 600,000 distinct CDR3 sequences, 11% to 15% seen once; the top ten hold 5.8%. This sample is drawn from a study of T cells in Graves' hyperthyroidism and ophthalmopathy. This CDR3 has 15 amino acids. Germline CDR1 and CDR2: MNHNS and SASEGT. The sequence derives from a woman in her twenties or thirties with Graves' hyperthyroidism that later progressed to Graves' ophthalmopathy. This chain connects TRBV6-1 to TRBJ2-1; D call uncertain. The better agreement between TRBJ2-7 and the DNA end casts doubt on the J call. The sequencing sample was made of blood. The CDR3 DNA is TGTGCCAGCAGTCCCCTGAAGTTGGCCTACAATGAGCAGTACTTC. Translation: CASSPLKLAYNEQYF.